This is a list of T cell receptor beta chains from one sample in a study of quantifying T cell responses using KT2 cells. TCRdb reprocessed the UMI-ligation and nested PCR reads with MiXCR, giving one entry per CDR3 protein. The table records tens of thousands of distinct CDR3 sequences, 7.3% of them present only once. Sequencing was carried out using PBMCs spiked with cells of the T cell clone KT2. Receptors were obtained from a human donor. Both conserved end residues are part of each CDR3. The D gene is left open where the match is weak. Some rows have no size entry. The others give once, few or many, or a class for an expanded clone.

D,J,V,size,CDR3,DNA
-,TRBJ1-1,TRBV12-3/TRBV12-4,-,CASSPPKNTEAFF,TGTGCCAGCAGTCCACCGAAGAACACTGAAGCTTTCTTT
TRBD1,TRBJ1-6,TRBV18,many,CASSPRQGFDSPLHF,TGTGCCAGCTCACCCAGACAGGGGTTTGACTCACCCCTCCACTTT
-,TRBJ1-4,TRBV19,many,CASSMSGAVRDEKLFF,TGTGCCAGTAGTATGTCTGGGGCTGTGAGGGATGAAAAACTGTTTTTT
TRBD2,TRBJ2-3,TRBV20-1,-,CSAKLAVSTDTQYF,TGCAGTGCTAAACTAGCGGTTTCCACAGATACGCAGTATTTT
TRBD1,TRBJ2-2,TRBV6-6,many,CASSRTGGAGGTGELFF,TGTGCCAGCAGCCGCACAGGGGGCGCCGGGGGGACCGGGGAGCTGTTTTTT
TRBD2,TRBJ2-3,TRBV5-1,few,CASSSRTSVTDTQYF,TGCGCCAGCAGTAGTCGGACTAGCGTCACAGATACGCAGTATTTT
-,TRBJ1-5,TRBV7-2,-,CASSLGSGDMQPQHF,TGTGCCAGCAGCTTAGGGTCAGGAGATATGCAGCCCCAGCATTTT
-,TRBJ2-1,TRBV14,few,CASSQSASTEQFF,TGTGCCAGCAGCCAGTCGGCTAGCACTGAGCAGTTCTTC
TRBD2,TRBJ2-1,TRBV12-3/TRBV12-4,-,CASSSHLRLGSGRGVQFF,TGTGCCAGCAGTTCCCATTTGAGACTAGGATCGGGGAGGGGAGTGCAGTTCTTC
-,TRBJ1-3,TRBV2,few,CASIRNTIYF,TGTGCCAGCATTAGAAACACCATATATTTT
TRBD2,TRBJ2-1,TRBV29-1,many,CSAGLARNEQFF,TGCAGCGCCGGACTAGCTAGAAATGAGCAGTTCTTC
-,TRBJ2-3,TRBV20-1,-,CSAPHWGSDTQYF,TGCAGTGCTCCCCATTGGGGATCAGATACGCAGTATTTT
-,TRBJ1-1,TRBV20-1,many,CRCAGTNTEAFF,TGCAGATGTGCCGGGACGAACACTGAAGCTTTCTTT
-,TRBJ2-2,TRBV4-3,few,CASSQGLVETGELFF,TGCGCCAGCAGCCAGGGCCTAGTGGAAACCGGGGAGCTGTTTTTT
-,TRBJ1-2,TRBV18,many,CASSPGQIYGYTF,TGTGCCAGCTCACCAGGACAGATCTATGGCTACACCTTC
-,TRBJ1-2,TRBV12-3/TRBV12-4,many,CASSGGRRLYGYTF,TGTGCCAGCAGCGGGGGACGGAGACTGTATGGCTACACCTTC
-,TRBJ2-2,TRBV6-1,many,CATVAGQKNTGELFF,TGTGCCACCGTCGCGGGGCAGAAAAACACCGGGGAGCTGTTTTTT
-,TRBJ1-6,TRBV20-1,many,CSAEGRGGESPLHF,TGCAGTGCTGAGGGCAGGGGTGGGGAATCACCCCTCCACTTT